The present TCR beta chain was sequenced within a study of control samples from healthy donors and cancer patients. In germline, CDR1 is SEHNR, CDR2 FQNEAQ (reference sequence). The CDR3 has 15 residues. V was pared by 6 bases and J by 10 bases, with 9 bases of the junction left unmatched. This table comes from immunoSEQ multiplex PCR, and its TCRdb copy is limited to in-frame clones, with some not included. This table holds approximately 70,000 clones, approximately 90% found once. The chain carries TRBV7-9 and TRBJ1-6; 10 bases map to TRBD1. The TCR sequence derives from a woman aged 45-60 years with colorectal cancer. The sequenced sample was PBMCs. The CDR3 DNA reads as TGTGCCAGCAGGCCGGGACAGGGGTTAAGCTCACCCCTCCACTTT. Translation gives CASRPGQGLSSPLHF. Variable domain in full (rest from reference TRBV7-9 and TRBJ1-6): DTGVSQNPRHKITKRGQNVTFRCDPISEHNRLYWYRQTLGQGPEFLTYFQNEAQLEKSRLLSDRFSAERPKGSFSTLEIQRTEQGDSAMYLCASRPGQGLSSPLHFGNGTRLTVT.